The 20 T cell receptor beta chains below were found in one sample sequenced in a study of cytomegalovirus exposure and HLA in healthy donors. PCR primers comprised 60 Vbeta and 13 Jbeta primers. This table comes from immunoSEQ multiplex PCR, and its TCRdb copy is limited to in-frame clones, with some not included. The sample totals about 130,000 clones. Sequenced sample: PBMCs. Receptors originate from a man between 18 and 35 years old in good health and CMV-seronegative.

The DNA for the CDR3 is TGTGCCAGCAGCTCCGGGACAACTAGCACAGATACGCAGTATTTT. It is translated as CASSSGTTSTDTQYF. The chain combines TRBV9 with TRBJ2-3, with a possible D match to TRBD1 (6 bases). The CDR3 consists of 15 residues. V dropped 4 bases and J dropped 0 bases, with 12 bases sitting between them. Germline loops: CDR1 SGDLS, CDR2 YYNGEE. The whole variable domain, filled in from reference TRBV9 and TRBJ2-3, reads DSGVTQTPKHLITATGQRVTLRCSPRSGDLSVYWYQQSLDQGLQFLIQYYNGEERAKGNILERFSAQQFPDLHSELNLSSLELGDSALYFCASSSGTTSTDTQYFGPGTRLTVL.

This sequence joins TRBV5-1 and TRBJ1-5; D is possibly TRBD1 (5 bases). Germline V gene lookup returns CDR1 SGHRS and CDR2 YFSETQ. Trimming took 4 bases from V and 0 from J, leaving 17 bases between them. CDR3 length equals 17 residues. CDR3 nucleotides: TGCGCCAGCAGCCCGGGGGAGGGACCATATAGCAATCAGCCCCAGCATTTT. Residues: CASSPGEGPYSNQPQHF.

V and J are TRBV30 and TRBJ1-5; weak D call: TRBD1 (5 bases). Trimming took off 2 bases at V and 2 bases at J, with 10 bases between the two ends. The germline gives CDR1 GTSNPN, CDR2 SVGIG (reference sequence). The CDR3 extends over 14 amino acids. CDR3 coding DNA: TGTGCCTGGAGTCAGGGAAATGGCAATCAGCCCCAGCATTTT. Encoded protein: CAWSQGNGNQPQHF.

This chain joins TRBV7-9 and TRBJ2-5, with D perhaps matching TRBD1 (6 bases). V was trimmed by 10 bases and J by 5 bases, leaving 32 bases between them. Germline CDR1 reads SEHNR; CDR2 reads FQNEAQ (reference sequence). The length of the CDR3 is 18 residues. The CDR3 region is CATQGQARITKLGETQYF. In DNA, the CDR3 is TGTGCCACACAGGGCCAGGCGAGAATTACGAAGCTCGGGGAGACCCAGTACTTC.

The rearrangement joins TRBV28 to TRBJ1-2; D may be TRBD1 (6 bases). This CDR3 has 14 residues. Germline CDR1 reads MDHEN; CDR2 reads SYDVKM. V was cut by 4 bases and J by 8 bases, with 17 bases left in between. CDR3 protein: CASSSGAGVLGYTF. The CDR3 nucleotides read TGTGCCAGCAGTTCCGGGGCAGGGGTCTTGGGCTACACCTTC.

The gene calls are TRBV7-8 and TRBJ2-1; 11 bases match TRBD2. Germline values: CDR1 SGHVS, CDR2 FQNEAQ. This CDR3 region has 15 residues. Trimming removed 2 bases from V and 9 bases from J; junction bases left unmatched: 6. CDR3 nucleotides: TGTGCCAGCAGCTTATTTAGCGGGGGGGCCGGTGAGCAGTTCTTC. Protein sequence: CASSLFSGGAGEQFF.

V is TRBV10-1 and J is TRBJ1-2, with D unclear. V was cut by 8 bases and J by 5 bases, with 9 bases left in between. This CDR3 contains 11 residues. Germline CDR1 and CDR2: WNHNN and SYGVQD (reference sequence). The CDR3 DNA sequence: TGCGCCAGCGTGAGGATATATGGCTACACCTTC. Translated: CASVRIYGYTF.

CDR3 amino acids: CAGVGGLNEQFF. CDR3 DNA: TGTGCCGGGGTAGGAGGCCTCAATGAGCAGTTCTTC. The chain carries TRBV2 and TRBJ2-1; the D gene is possibly TRBD2 (5 bases). Germline assignment: CDR1 SNHLY and CDR2 FYNNEI. CDR3 length: 12 amino acids. V was shortened by 11 bases and J by 6 bases, with 14 bases between the two germline ends. Full variable domain (remainder filled in from reference TRBV2 and TRBJ2-1): EPEVTQTPSHQVTQMGQEVILRCVPISNHLYFYWYRQILGQKVEFLVSFYNNEISEKSEIFDDQFSVERPDGSNFTLKIRSTKLEDSAMYFCAGVGGLNEQFFGPGTRLTVL.

CDR3 protein: CASSSRRVDRGLIGYTF. The CDR3 region has the DNA TGTGCCAGCAGCTCACGTCGGGTGGACAGGGGGCTGATTGGCTACACCTTC. The chain is built from TRBV7-2 and TRBJ1-2; 11 bases are a match to TRBD1. Per the germline V gene, CDR1 is SGHTA and CDR2 is FQGNSA. CDR3 size: 17 residues. Trimming cost V 4 bases and J 7 bases; bases outside gene matches: 14.

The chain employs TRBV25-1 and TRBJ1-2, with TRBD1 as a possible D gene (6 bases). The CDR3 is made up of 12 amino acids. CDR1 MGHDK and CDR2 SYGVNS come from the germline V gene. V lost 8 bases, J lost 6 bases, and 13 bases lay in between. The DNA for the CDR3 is TGTGCCAGCTCAGGGGAATTAAATGGCTACACCTTC. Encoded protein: CASSGELNGYTF.

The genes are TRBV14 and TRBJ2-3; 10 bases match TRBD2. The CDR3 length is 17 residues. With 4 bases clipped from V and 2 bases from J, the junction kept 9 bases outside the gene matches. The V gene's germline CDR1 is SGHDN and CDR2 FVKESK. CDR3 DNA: TGTGCCAGCAGCCGCCGGGGAAGCGGGAGGGTCACAGATACGCAGTATTTT. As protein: CASSRRGSGRVTDTQYF. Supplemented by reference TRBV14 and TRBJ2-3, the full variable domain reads EAGVTQFPSHSVIEKGQTVTLRCDPISGHDNLYWYRRVMGKEIKFLLHFVKESKQDESGMPNNRFLAERTGGTYSTLKVQPAELEDSGVYFCASSRRGSGRVTDTQYFGPGTRLTVL.

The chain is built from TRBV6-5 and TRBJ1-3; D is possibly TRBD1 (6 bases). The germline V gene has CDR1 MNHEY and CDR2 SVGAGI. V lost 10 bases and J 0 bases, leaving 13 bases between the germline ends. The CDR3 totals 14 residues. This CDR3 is CATYDRSSGNTIYF. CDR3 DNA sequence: TGTGCCACTTACGACAGGTCCTCTGGAAACACCATATATTTT.

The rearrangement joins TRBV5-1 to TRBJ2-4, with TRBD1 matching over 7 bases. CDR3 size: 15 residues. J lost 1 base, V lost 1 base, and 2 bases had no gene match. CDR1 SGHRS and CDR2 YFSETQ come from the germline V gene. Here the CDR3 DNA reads TGCGCCAGCAGCTTGAAGGGGGCGGCCAAAAACATTCAGTACTTC. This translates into CASSLKGAAKNIQYF.

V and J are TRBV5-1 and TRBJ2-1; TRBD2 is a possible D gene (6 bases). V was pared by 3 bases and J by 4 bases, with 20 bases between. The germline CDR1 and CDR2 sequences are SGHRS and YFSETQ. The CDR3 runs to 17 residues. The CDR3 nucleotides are TGCGCCAGCAGCTGGACGACTCGGGGGACCCAGTACAATGAGCAGTTCTTC. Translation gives CASSWTTRGTQYNEQFF. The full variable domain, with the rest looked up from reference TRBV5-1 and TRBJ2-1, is KAGVTQTPRYLIKTRGQQVTLSCSPISGHRSVSWYQQTPGQGLQFLFEYFSETQRNKGNFPGRFSGRQFSNSRSEMNVSTLELGDSALYLCASSWTTRGTQYNEQFFGPGTRLTVL.

The CDR3 spells CASSEPVLAPDTQYF. The CDR3 DNA sequence: TGTGCCAGCAGTGAACCAGTACTAGCTCCAGATACGCAGTATTTT. V and J are TRBV6-1 and TRBJ2-3; tentative D call: TRBD2 (6 bases). This CDR3 has 15 residues. Trimming shortened V by 2 bases and J by 4 bases, and 13 bases separated the two germline ends. CDR1 and CDR2 (germline): MNHNS, SASEGT.

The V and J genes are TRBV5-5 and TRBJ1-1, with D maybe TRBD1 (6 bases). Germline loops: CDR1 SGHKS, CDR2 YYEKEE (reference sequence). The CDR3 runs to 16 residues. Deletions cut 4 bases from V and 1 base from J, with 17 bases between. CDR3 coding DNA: TGTGCCAGCAGCGTGTCAGGGGTGGTGGAGAACACTGAAGCTTTCTTT. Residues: CASSVSGVVENTEAFF.

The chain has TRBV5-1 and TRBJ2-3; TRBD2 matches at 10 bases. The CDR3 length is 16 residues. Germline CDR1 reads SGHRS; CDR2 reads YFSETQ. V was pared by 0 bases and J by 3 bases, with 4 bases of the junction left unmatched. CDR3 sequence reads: CASSLGAGGGTDTQYF. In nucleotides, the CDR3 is TGCGCCAGCAGCTTGGGAGCGGGAGGGGGAACAGATACGCAGTATTTT.

CDR3 loop: CAWSDTDRIQYF. DNA of the CDR3: TGTGCCTGGAGCGACACCGACCGTATCCAGTACTTC. V is TRBV30 and J is TRBJ2-7, with D hard to call. CDR3 length: 12 amino acids. Germline-derived CDR1 and CDR2 are GTSNPN and SVGIG (reference sequence). V was trimmed by 3 bases and J by 10 bases, leaving 16 bases between them.

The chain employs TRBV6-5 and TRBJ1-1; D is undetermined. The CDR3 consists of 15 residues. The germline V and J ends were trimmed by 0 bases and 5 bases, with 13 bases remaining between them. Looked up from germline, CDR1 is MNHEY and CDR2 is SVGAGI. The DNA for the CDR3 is TGTGCCAGCAGTTACTCGAGACCCCCTAGGACTGAAGCTTTCTTT. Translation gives CASSYSRPPRTEAFF.

The CDR3 loop is CASSRGQGNYNEQFF. For the CDR3, the DNA is TGTGCCAGCAGCCGGGGACAGGGGAATTACAATGAGCAGTTCTTC. The chain combines TRBV6-5 with TRBJ2-1, with 10 nucleotides matching TRBD1. The CDR3 consists of 15 residues. Germline V gene data show CDR1 as MNHEY and CDR2 as SVGAGI. Germline trimming cut 6 bases from V and 4 bases from J; bases unmatched to any gene: 6.